The rows below give T cell receptor beta chains drawn from one sample of a study of cytomegalovirus exposure and HLA in healthy donors. TCRdb's table, derived via immunoSEQ multiplex PCR, lists solely in-frame clones and lacks some. The repertoire has roughly 150,000 clones, 65% to 70% of them found once; the top ten carry over 9.5%. The sequenced sample consisted of PBMCs. The receptors shown here come from a man under 40 in good health and CMV-seropositive. Both conserved end residues are part of each CDR3. A D gene is named only where the DNA matches it firmly. The listing skips clone size in some rows; elsewhere it reads once, few, many or a size class.

J gene | V gene | D gene | clone size | CDR3 protein | CDR3 DNA
TRBJ2-3 | TRBV30 | NA | NA | CAWTDSSADTQYF | TGTGCCTGGACCGACAGTTCCGCAGATACGCAGTATTTT
TRBJ2-5 | TRBV10-3 | TRBD1 | NA | CAISGGTGFAQETQYF | TGTGCCATCAGTGGGGGGACAGGGTTCGCCCAAGAGACCCAGTACTTC
TRBJ2-2 | TRBV7-3 | TRBD2 | NA | CASSPRGDTGELFF | TGTGCCAGCAGCCCGCGGGGGGACACCGGGGAGCTGTTTTTT
TRBJ2-1 | TRBV27 | NA | NA | CASGPYNEQFF | TGTGCCAGCGGCCCTTACAATGAGCAGTTCTTC
TRBJ2-1 | TRBV19 | TRBD2 | NA | CASSAPGTSGRVLNEQFF | TGTGCCAGTAGTGCCCCCGGGACTAGCGGGAGGGTTCTCAATGAGCAGTTCTTC
TRBJ2-1 | TRBV7-9 | TRBD2 | few | CASSSGGLAPYNEQFF | TGTGCCAGCAGTTCAGGGGGACTAGCCCCCTACAATGAGCAGTTCTTC
TRBJ2-3 | TRBV11-3 | NA | NA | CASSLDSAGSSTDTQYF | TGTGCCAGCAGCTTAGATTCGGCGGGAAGTAGCACAGATACGCAGTATTTT
TRBJ2-1 | TRBV5-1 | TRBD2 | NA | CASSSLTSGSDNEQFF | TGCGCCAGCAGCTCCTTGACTAGCGGGAGCGACAATGAGCAGTTCTTC
TRBJ2-5 | TRBV11-2 | TRBD2 | NA | CASSPLGLAVQETQYF | TGTGCCAGCAGCCCCCTTGGCCTAGCGGTGCAAGAGACCCAGTACTTC
TRBJ1-1 | TRBV10-2 | TRBD1 | NA | CASRERDRMNTEAFF | TGCGCCAGCAGAGAACGGGACAGAATGAACACTGAAGCTTTCTTT
TRBJ2-1 | TRBV11-2 | TRBD2 | NA | CASSSYKTRLAGYNEQFF | TGTGCCAGCAGCTCATACAAAACACGACTAGCGGGATACAATGAGCAGTTCTTC
TRBJ2-3 | TRBV4-1 | NA | NA | CASSQRFTSSTDTQYF | TGCGCCAGCAGCCAACGATTTACTTCTAGCACAGATACGCAGTATTTT
TRBJ1-1 | TRBV11-1 | TRBD1 | NA | CASSPGQGATEAFF | TGTGCCAGCAGCCCCGGACAGGGGGCCACTGAAGCTTTCTTT
TRBJ2-1 | TRBV7-8 | NA | NA | CASSLAVQVNEQFF | TGTGCCAGCAGCTTAGCGGTACAGGTCAATGAGCAGTTCTTC
TRBJ2-7 | TRBV5-6 | TRBD1 | NA | CASSLEWTGGGYEQYF | TGTGCCAGCAGCTTGGAATGGACAGGGGGCGGATACGAGCAGTACTTC
TRBJ2-3 | TRBV4-1 | NA | few | CASSQVGGTDTQYF | TGCGCCAGCAGCCAAGTGGGAGGCACAGATACGCAGTATTTT
TRBJ2-5 | TRBV7-2 | TRBD1 | NA | CASSPQGQGARETQYF | TGTGCCAGCAGCCCCCAAGGGCAGGGGGCAAGAGAGACCCAGTACTTC
TRBJ2-6 | TRBV6-6 | TRBD1 | once | CASSLAGGAGANVLTF | TGTGCCAGCTCCCTTGCAGGGGGAGCTGGGGCCAACGTCCTGACTTTC
TRBJ1-4 | TRBV30 | NA | NA | CAWTAGTNEKLFF | TGTGCCTGGACGGCGGGGACTAATGAAAAACTGTTTTTT
TRBJ2-2 | TRBV19 | NA | NA | CASSIGALNTGELFF | TGTGCCAGTAGTATTGGGGCCCTGAACACCGGGGAGCTGTTTTTT
TRBJ1-2 | TRBV30 | TRBD1 | NA | CAWSDRDRASNGYTF | TGTGCCTGGAGTGACCGGGACAGGGCATCGAATGGCTACACCTTC
TRBJ1-4 | TRBV5-5 | NA | once | CASSHMTGGEKLFF | TGTGCCAGCAGCCATATGACAGGAGGTGAAAAACTGTTTTTT
TRBJ2-3 | TRBV5-1 | TRBD1 | once | CAGSFSRDSGTDTQYF | TGCGCCGGCAGCTTCAGCCGGGACAGCGGCACAGATACGCAGTATTTT
TRBJ2-7 | TRBV20-1 | NA | NA | CSAPSQGAQYF | TGCAGTGCTCCTTCACAGGGTGCGCAGTACTTC
TRBJ2-1 | TRBV19 | NA | NA | CASRWGLYNEQFF | TGTGCCAGTCGTTGGGGACTCTACAATGAGCAGTTCTTC
TRBJ1-2 | TRBV13 | TRBD1 | NA | CASSAPAGGVGYTF | TGTGCCAGCAGCGCCCCGGCAGGGGGCGTTGGCTACACCTTC